Here is one T cell receptor (beta chain) with its context. Its antigen remains unknown. The CDR3 is made up of 14 amino acids. Trimming removed 4 bases from V and 5 bases from J, with 13 bases in between. CDR1 and CDR2 (germline): SGHRS, YFSETQ. These data are taken from a study of OX40 agonist ivuxolimab in advanced cancers. Study in general: Patients got intravenous ivuxolimab at 0.01 to 10 mg/kg every 2 weeks.

Produced via immunoSEQ multiplex PCR; TCRdb's table is partial and in-frame only. Of some 72,000 clones listed, around nine tenths are singletons. Autoimmune disease history or systemic immunosuppression meant exclusion. Overall study results and limits: CD8+ T cells averaged more expanded clones than CD4+. Dose levels from 0.1 to 3.0 mg/kg saw CD4+ and CD8+ blood T cells expand clonally by week 6.

The sequence was obtained from an adult with an advanced solid tumor such as melanoma, head and neck, liver or kidney cancer. Sequenced here: CD4+ or CD8+ T cells sorted from blood, sampled in a trial of the OX40 agonist ivuxolimab. The chain carries TRBV5-1 and TRBJ2-1; D is possibly TRBD1 (5 bases). The CDR3 loop reads CASSLRYRNNEQFF. CDR3 DNA: TGCGCCAGCAGCCTTCGATACAGGAACAATGAGCAGTTCTTC.